The clone carrying this TCR beta chain occurred a few times. The target antigen is unknown. CDR3 length: 14 amino acids. The germline V gene has CDR1 ENHRY and CDR2 SYGVKD. V was clipped by 3 bases and J by 0 bases, with 8 bases between them. The data belong to a study of human T cells and chemical hapten exposure. Before extraction, the whole blood was not fractionated, and total RNA was taken from it. Findings of the study overall: With DPC sensitization, TCRs exceeding 1 in 1000 frequency showed no change.

Individual cDNA molecules received unique molecular identifiers in the library. MiXCR, run by TCRdb on the 5' RACE reads, gives a single entry per CDR3 protein. This table holds tens of thousands of distinct CDR3 sequences, less than 9.5% found once. The TCR originated in a male donor in good health. V and J are TRBV10-3 and TRBJ1-1; unclear D gene. The CDR3 protein is CAISDLEVNTEAFF. CDR3 nucleotide sequence: TGTGCCATCAGTGATCTTGAGGTGAACACTGAAGCTTTCTTT.